The clone carrying this T cell receptor beta chain came up a few times. Its antigen is not known. This record comes from a study of vaccination effects on CD4 cells after COVID-19. Study-wide findings and caveats: Marked clonal contraction was seen late after vaccination (in both infection- and vaccine-induced clones).

Some clones are missing from TCRdb's copy, which holds only in-frame ones; the method was immunoSEQ multiplex PCR. This table holds around 32,000 clones, over 60% found once. Peptide-pool stimulation followed by sequencing identified expanded antigen-specific CD4+ clonotypes in the ViraFEST assay. Following a roughly 9-day culture, CD4+ T cells were purified. Participants were vaccinated with two doses of either the BNT162b2 or mRNA-1273 vaccine. Each vaccine recipient was nucleocapsid antibody negative and had no prior SARS-CoV-2 infection. It was with around 10 IU/ml IL-2 and 8 to 10 ug/ml peptides that a few million PBMC per well were cultured. V shed 0 bases and J 0 bases; nucleotides not matched to a gene: 2. Per germline, CDR1 SGHRS and CDR2 YFSETQ. The CDR3 has 15 amino acids.

The chain employs TRBV5-1 and TRBJ1-1; 7 bases are shared with TRBD1. Sequences were derived from CD4+ T cells from PBMCs cultured with SARS-CoV-2 spike peptides, sampled after COVID-19 vaccination. The source of this sequence is a human donor who received a COVID-19 vaccine. The CDR3 coding sequence is TGCGCCAGCAGCTTGGGGACAGGAATGAACACTGAAGCTTTCTTT. This encodes CASSLGTGMNTEAFF.